This T cell receptor (beta chain) was observed in a study of T cell responses to AZD1222 COVID-19 vaccine. Findings of the study overall: CD4 TCRs covered the whole spike, strongest at regions 160-218 and 743-854. Sampling captured repertoires only after the peak T cell response. Regions left unmutated in variants are reportedly the target of nearly half of spike-specific TCRs.

This CDR3 is built from 15 residues. Per the germline V gene, CDR1 is SGHKS and CDR2 is YYEKEE (reference sequence). V was cut by 0 bases and J by 9 bases, with 13 bases left in between. For this clone: Its antigen is unidentified.

The data were produced by immunoSEQ multiplex PCR, yet TCRdb's version contains in-frame clones alone and is incomplete. The sample records 35,000 to 45,000 clones, over 80% being singletons. The source was peripheral blood, collected 28 days after the second AZD1222 dose. The receptor was derived from an adult who received the AZD1222 COVID-19 vaccine. J is TRBJ1-6 and V is TRBV5-5, with D tentatively TRBD1 (6 bases). DNA for the CDR3: TGTGCCAGCAGCTTGGAACAGGGATTATCTTCACCCCTCCACTTT. The encoded protein is CASSLEQGLSSPLHF.